This T cell receptor beta chain was sequenced for a study of control samples from healthy donors and cancer patients. Clones were read by immunoSEQ multiplex PCR, and TCRdb kept only the in-frame ones, dropping some. The table lists approximately 58,000 clones, around 87% of them singletons. This CDR3 contains 15 residues. V lost 0 bases, J lost 2 bases, and 11 bases lay in between. From germline, CDR1 is MNHEY and CDR2 SVGAGI. The sequenced material came from PBMCs. This chain joins TRBV6-5 and TRBJ2-7; D is undetermined. The TCR comes from a woman aged 60-75 years with lung cancer. CDR3 sequence: CASSYSFGEAYEQYF. CDR3 nucleotides: TGTGCCAGCAGTTACTCGTTCGGCGAAGCCTACGAGCAGTACTTC.